A selection of T cell receptor beta chains follows, all from one sample in a study of lymphopenia after photon versus proton radiotherapy. This table comes from immunoSEQ multiplex PCR, and its TCRdb copy is limited to in-frame clones, with some not included. This table has some 30,000 clones, about 87% appearing once. The sequences come from peripheral blood, collected from a patient treated with proton-based radiotherapy. The receptor set was obtained from a woman aged 60-70 years with cholangiocarcinoma. Some clones in this sample may be carry-over from other donors' samples. The CDR3 runs from the conserved cysteine through the conserved F or W. Fields, in order: D gene, V gene, J gene, clone size, CDR3 protein, CDR3 DNA. A D gene is named only where the DNA matches it firmly. Clone sizes are given selectively: once, few, many, or a class where the clone is expanded.

>TRBD2|TRBV4-1|TRBJ2-5|NA
CASSQDPRELSLETQYF
TGCGCCAGCAGCCAAGACCCGCGGGAGCTATCTTTGGAGACCCAGTACTTC
>TRBD1|TRBV7-2|TRBJ2-4|NA
CASSSPPGTVAKNIQYF
TGTGCCAGCAGCTCCCCCCCTGGGACAGTCGCCAAAAACATTCAGTACTTC
>TRBD1|TRBV7-2|TRBJ1-2|NA
CASSLSPDRGARYGYTF
TGTGCCAGCAGCTTATCCCCGGACAGGGGGGCACGGTATGGCTACACCTTC
>NA|TRBV27|TRBJ2-2|NA
CASSLGGGIAGELFF
TGTGCCAGCAGTTTGGGAGGGGGCATCGCCGGGGAGCTGTTTTTT
>TRBD1|TRBV7-8|TRBJ1-2|few
CASSTIGTGNYGYTF
TGTGCCAGCAGCACCATCGGGACAGGGAACTATGGCTACACCTTC
>NA|TRBV11-2|TRBJ2-5|NA
CASSSDIQETQYF
TGTGCCAGCAGCTCGGACATCCAAGAGACCCAGTACTTC
>NA|TRBV27|TRBJ1-1|NA
CASSFATGMNTEAFF
TGTGCCAGCAGTTTCGCTACGGGAATGAACACTGAAGCTTTCTTT
>NA|TRBV27|TRBJ1-5|NA
CASSFQGLSYQPQHF
TGTGCCAGCAGTTTTCAGGGGCTATCTTATCAGCCCCAGCATTTT
>NA|TRBV7-2|TRBJ1-1|NA
CASSPQTDEAFF
TGTGCCAGCAGCCCACAGACGGATGAAGCTTTCTTT
>NA|TRBV2|TRBJ1-1|few
CASSPQGHRRMNTEAFF
TGTGCCAGCAGCCCGCAGGGGCACCGACGCATGAACACTGAAGCTTTCTTT
>NA|TRBV5-6|TRBJ2-5|NA
CASSPLRGIFQETQYF
TGTGCCAGCAGCCCCTTAAGGGGGATCTTCCAAGAGACCCAGTACTTC
>TRBD1|TRBV23-1|TRBJ1-4|NA
CASSQRDRAGLREKLFF
TGCGCCAGCAGTCAACGCGACAGGGCAGGGCTACGGGAAAAACTGTTTTTT
>TRBD2|TRBV5-1|TRBJ2-7|few
CASSSDPGLAGEQYF
TGCGCCAGCAGCTCCGATCCGGGACTAGCGGGCGAGCAGTACTTC
>TRBD2|TRBV6-5|TRBJ2-2|NA
CASIRTSGRAGELFF
TGTGCCAGCATCCGGACTAGCGGGAGGGCCGGGGAGCTGTTTTTT
>TRBD2|TRBV5-1|TRBJ2-7|few
CASAGTSGAYEQYF
TGCGCCAGCGCCGGGACTAGCGGAGCCTACGAGCAGTACTTC
>NA|TRBV19|TRBJ2-1|NA
CASSIGASYNEQFF
TGTGCCAGTAGTATTGGGGCCTCCTACAATGAGCAGTTCTTC
>TRBD2|TRBV5-4|TRBJ2-3|NA
CASSPLAGGATDTQYF
TGTGCCAGCAGCCCCCTAGCGGGAGGTGCCACAGATACGCAGTATTTT
>NA|TRBV6-5|TRBJ2-5|NA
CASSYHDFKREYF
TGTGCCAGCAGTTACCACGACTTCAAGAGAGAGTACTTC
>TRBD1|TRBV2|TRBJ2-7|NA
CASRLDRNYEQYF
TGTGCCAGCAGATTGGACAGGAACTACGAGCAGTACTTC
>NA|TRBV7-9|TRBJ1-1|NA
CASSLAGGGEAFF
TGTGCCAGCAGCTTAGCTGGCGGGGGAGAAGCTTTCTTT
>NA|TRBV4-1|TRBJ1-6|NA
CASSQDARLSPLHF
TGCGCCAGCAGCCAAGATGCAAGGCTGTCACCCCTCCACTTT
>NA|TRBV20-1|TRBJ2-3|NA
CSAPMGDTQYF
TGCAGTGCTCCGATGGGAGATACGCAGTATTTT
>TRBD2|TRBV9|TRBJ2-1|NA
CASSAAGGAYNEQFF
TGTGCCAGCAGCGCCGCGGGGGGCGCTTACAATGAGCAGTTCTTC
>NA|TRBV29-1|TRBJ2-7|NA
CSVEQQPYEQYF
TGCAGCGTTGAGCAGCAACCCTACGAGCAGTACTTC
>TRBD2|TRBV5-1|TRBJ2-1|NA
CASSLGLADDSYNEQFF
TGCGCCAGCAGCTTGGGACTAGCGGATGACTCCTACAATGAGCAGTTCTTC
>TRBD2|TRBV5-1|TRBJ2-3|once
CASSPPSGGWQDTQYF
TGCGCCAGCAGCCCCCCCAGCGGGGGGTGGCAAGATACGCAGTATTTT
>TRBD2|TRBV5-6|TRBJ2-3|NA
CASSLRAGDTQYF
TGTGCCAGCAGCTTAAGAGCGGGGGATACGCAGTATTTT
>NA|TRBV19|TRBJ2-3|NA
CASSTLGGPTLYTQYF
TGTGCCAGTAGTACCTTGGGTGGCCCCACACTTTATACGCAGTATTTT
>NA|TRBV1|TRBJ1-5|NA
CTSRRGDTYHQPQHF
TGCACCAGCAGGCGGGGGGACACTTATCATCAGCCCCAGCATTTT